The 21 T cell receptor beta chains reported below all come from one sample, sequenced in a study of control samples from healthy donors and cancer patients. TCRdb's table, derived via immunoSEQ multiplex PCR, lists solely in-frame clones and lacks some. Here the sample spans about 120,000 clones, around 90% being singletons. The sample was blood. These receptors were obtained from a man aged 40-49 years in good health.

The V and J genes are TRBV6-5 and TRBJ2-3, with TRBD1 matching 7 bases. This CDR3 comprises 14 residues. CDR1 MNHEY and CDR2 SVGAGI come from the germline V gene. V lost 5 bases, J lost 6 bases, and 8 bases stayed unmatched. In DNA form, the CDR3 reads TGTGCCAGCAGTCCCCGGACAGGTGGGGATACGCAGTATTTT. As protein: CASSPRTGGDTQYF.

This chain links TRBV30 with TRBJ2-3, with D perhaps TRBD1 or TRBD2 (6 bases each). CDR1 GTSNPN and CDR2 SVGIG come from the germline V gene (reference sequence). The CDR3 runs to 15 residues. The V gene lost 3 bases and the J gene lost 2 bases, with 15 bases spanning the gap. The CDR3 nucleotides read TGTGCCTGGAGAGGGGGGCGAGCTTCCACAGATACGCAGTATTTT. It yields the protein CAWRGGRASTDTQYF.

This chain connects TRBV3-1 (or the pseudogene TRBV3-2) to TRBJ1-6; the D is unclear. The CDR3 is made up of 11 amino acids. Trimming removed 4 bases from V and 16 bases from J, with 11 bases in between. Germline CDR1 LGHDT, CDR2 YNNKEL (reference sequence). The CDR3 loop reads CASSRRGILHF. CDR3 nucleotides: TGTGCCAGCAGCCGACGGGGAATTCTCCACTTT.

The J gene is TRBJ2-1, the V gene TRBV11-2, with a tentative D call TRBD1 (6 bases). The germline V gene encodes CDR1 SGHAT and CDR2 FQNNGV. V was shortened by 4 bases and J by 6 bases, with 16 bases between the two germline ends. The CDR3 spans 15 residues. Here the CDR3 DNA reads TGTGCCAGCAGCTCCCCCAGGGGCAGGGGCAATGAGCAGTTCTTC. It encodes CASSSPRGRGNEQFF.

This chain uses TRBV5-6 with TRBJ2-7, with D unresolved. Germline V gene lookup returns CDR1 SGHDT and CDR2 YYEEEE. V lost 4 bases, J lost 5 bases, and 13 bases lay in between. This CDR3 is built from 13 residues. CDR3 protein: CASSLTAAHEQYF. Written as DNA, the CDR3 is TGTGCCAGCAGCCTAACAGCCGCCCACGAGCAGTACTTC.

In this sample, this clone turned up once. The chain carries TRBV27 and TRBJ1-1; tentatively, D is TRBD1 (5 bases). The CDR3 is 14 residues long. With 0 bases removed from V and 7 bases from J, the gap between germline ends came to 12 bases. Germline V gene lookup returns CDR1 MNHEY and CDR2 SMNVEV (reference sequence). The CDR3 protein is CASSLSRRGGEAFF. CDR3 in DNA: TGTGCCAGCAGTTTATCGCGGAGGGGTGGTGAAGCTTTCTTT.

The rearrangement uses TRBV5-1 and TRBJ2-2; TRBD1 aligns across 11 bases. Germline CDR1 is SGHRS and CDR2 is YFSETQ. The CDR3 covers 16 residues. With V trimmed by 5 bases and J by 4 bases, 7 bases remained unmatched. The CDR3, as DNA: TGCGCCAGCAGGCCAGGACAGGGGGCGCCCACCGGGGAGCTGTTTTTT. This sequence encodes CASRPGQGAPTGELFF.

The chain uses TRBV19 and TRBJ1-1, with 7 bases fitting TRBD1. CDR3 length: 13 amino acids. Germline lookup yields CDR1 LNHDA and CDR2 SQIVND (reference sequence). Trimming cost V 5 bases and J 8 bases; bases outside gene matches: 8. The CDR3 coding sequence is TGTGCCAGTAGTTTAAGACAGGGACCCGAAGCTTTCTTT. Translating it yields CASSLRQGPEAFF.

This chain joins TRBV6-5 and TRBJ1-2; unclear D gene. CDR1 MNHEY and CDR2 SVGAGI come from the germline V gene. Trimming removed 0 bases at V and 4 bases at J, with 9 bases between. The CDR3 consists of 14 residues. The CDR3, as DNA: TGTGCCAGCAGTTACTCGAAATCCAGCTATGGCTACACCTTC. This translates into CASSYSKSSYGYTF.

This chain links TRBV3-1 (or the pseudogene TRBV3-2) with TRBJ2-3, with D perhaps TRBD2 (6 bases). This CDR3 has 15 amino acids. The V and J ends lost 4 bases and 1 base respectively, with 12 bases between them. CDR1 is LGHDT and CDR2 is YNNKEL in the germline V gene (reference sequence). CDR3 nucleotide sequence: TGTGCCAGCAGCCGGCGGGTAGCGGGCACAGATACGCAGTATTTT. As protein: CASSRRVAGTDTQYF.

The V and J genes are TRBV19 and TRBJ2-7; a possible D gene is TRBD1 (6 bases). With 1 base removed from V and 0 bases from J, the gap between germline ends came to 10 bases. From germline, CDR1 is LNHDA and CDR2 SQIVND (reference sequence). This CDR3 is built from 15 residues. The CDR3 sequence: CASSIGGQVSYEQYF. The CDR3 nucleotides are TGTGCCAGTAGTATAGGGGGACAAGTCTCCTACGAGCAGTACTTC.

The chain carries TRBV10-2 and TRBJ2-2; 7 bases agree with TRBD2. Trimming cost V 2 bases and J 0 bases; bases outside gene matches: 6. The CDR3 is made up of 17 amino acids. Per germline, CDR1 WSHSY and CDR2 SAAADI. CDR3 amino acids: CASSEPPGRANTGELFF. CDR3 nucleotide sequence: TGCGCCAGCAGTGAGCCCCCGGGGAGGGCGAACACCGGGGAGCTGTTTTTT.

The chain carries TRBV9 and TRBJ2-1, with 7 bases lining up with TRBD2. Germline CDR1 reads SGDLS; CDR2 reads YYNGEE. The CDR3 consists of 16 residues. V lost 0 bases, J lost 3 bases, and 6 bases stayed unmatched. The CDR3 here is CASSVAGGMDYNEQFF. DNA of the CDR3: TGTGCCAGCAGCGTAGCGGGGGGAATGGACTACAATGAGCAGTTCTTC.

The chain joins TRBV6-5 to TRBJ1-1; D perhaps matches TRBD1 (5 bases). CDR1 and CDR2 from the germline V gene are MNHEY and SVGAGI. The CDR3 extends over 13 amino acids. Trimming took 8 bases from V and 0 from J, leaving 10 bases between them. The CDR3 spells CASQDRMNTEAFF. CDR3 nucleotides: TGTGCCAGCCAAGACAGAATGAACACTGAAGCTTTCTTT.

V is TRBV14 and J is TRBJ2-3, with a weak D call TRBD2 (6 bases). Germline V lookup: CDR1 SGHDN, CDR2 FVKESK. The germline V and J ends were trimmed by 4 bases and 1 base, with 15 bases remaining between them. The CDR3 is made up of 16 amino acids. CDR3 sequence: CASSRLSGRGTDTQYF. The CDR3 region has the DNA TGTGCCAGCAGCCGGTTGAGCGGGCGCGGCACAGATACGCAGTATTTT.

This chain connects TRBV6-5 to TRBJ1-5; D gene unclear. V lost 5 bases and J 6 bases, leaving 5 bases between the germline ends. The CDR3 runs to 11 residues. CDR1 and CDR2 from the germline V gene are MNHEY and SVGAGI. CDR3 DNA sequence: TGTGCCAGCAGTCTAACTCAGCCCCAGCATTTT. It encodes CASSLTQPQHF.

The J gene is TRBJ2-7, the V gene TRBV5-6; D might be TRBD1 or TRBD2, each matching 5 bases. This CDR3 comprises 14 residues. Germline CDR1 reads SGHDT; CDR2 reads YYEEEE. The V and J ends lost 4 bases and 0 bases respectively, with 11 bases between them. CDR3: CASSPRGASYEQYF. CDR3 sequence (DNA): TGTGCCAGCAGCCCTCGAGGGGCCTCCTACGAGCAGTACTTC.

CDR3 in amino acids: CASSLGASGGTQAQYF. The CDR3 nucleotides read TGTGCCAGCAGCTTGGGCGCTAGCGGGGGTACACAAGCCCAGTACTTC. The chain recombines TRBV5-4 with TRBJ2-5; 10 bases agree with TRBD2. The CDR3 loop spans 16 amino acids. J gave up 9 bases and V 0 bases, and 11 bases lay outside the gene matches. CDR1 is SGHNT, CDR2 YYREEE, per germline (reference sequence). The full variable domain, with the rest looked up from reference TRBV5-4 and TRBJ2-5, is ETGVTQSPTHLIKTRGQQVTLRCSSQSGHNTVSWYQQALGQGPQFIFQYYREEENGRGNFPPRFSGLQFPNYSSELNVNALELDDSALYLCASSLGASGGTQAQYFGPGTRLLVL.

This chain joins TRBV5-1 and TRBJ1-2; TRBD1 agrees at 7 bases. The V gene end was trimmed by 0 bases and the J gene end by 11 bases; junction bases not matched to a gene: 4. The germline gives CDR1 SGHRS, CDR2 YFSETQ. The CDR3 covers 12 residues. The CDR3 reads CASSLGQGDYTF. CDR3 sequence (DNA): TGCGCCAGCAGCTTGGGACAGGGAGATTACACCTTC.

CDR3 coding DNA: TGTGCCAGCAGCTTCACCGGGGGGATCCAGTTCTTC. This encodes CASSFTGGIQFF. This chain uses TRBV7-9 with TRBJ2-1; 7 nucleotides line up with TRBD2. CDR3 length: 12 residues. The germline gives CDR1 SEHNR, CDR2 FQNEAQ (reference sequence). V trimming: 3 bases; J trimming: 13 bases; junction bases outside the gene matches: 6.

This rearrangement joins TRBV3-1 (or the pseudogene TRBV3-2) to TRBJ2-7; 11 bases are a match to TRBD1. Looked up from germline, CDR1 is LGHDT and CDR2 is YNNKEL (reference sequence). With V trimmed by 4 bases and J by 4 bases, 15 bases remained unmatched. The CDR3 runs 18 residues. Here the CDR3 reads CASSRRPGQGGVRYEQYF. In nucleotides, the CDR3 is TGTGCCAGCAGCCGACGGCCGGGACAGGGGGGCGTTCGGTACGAGCAGTACTTC.